These 23 T cell receptor beta chains came from one sample sequenced in a study of radiotherapy plus CTLA-4 blockade in lung cancer. This table comes from immunoSEQ multiplex PCR, and its TCRdb copy is limited to in-frame clones, with some not included. The sample has more than 80,000 clones, about 83% seen once. The material was peripheral blood, obtained from a patient treated with radiotherapy plus ipilimumab. These receptors all come from a human donor with non-small cell lung cancer that progressed on radiotherapy plus ipilimumab. Some clones in this sample may be carry-over from other donors' samples.

This rearrangement joins TRBV18 to TRBJ1-5; 8 bases line up with TRBD1. The trim removed 4 bases at V and 4 bases at J, leaving 9 bases unmatched. Germline V lookup: CDR1 KGHSH, CDR2 LQKENI. This CDR3 is 16 amino acids long. This CDR3 reads CASSRGTGGSNQPQHF. Here the CDR3 DNA reads TGTGCCAGCTCACGTGGGACAGGAGGGTCAAATCAGCCCCAGCATTTT.

The chain recombines TRBV7-6 with TRBJ2-5; TRBD2 matches 9 bases. Germline V lookup: CDR1 SGHVS, CDR2 FNYEAQ. The junction had 7 bases not matched to a gene; V was cut back by 3 bases and J by 14 bases. The CDR3 is made up of 12 amino acids. Here the CDR3 DNA reads TGTGCCAGCAGCTTTAGCGGGGGCCCCGGCTACTTC. It specifies CASSFSGGPGYF.

This rearrangement joins TRBV19 to TRBJ2-2; the D gene is possibly TRBD1 (6 bases). Per germline, CDR1 LNHDA and CDR2 SQIVND (reference sequence). The ends were cut back, 1 base at V and 9 bases at J, with 15 bases in the middle. The CDR3 spans 15 residues. The CDR3 here is CASSIVAGAGRELFF. CDR3 DNA sequence: TGTGCCAGTAGTATAGTGGCAGGGGCGGGTCGGGAGCTGTTTTTT.

The chain recombines TRBV5-4 with TRBJ2-7, with D perhaps TRBD2 (6 bases). V lost 0 bases, J lost 7 bases, and 20 bases lay in between. The CDR3 sequence is 16 residues long. CDR1 and CDR2 (germline): SGHNT, YYREEE (reference sequence). CDR3: CASSLGGDDSRMEQYF. The CDR3 region has the DNA TGTGCCAGCAGCTTGGGGGGGGACGATTCCCGAATGGAGCAGTACTTC.

This rearrangement joins TRBV5-4 to TRBJ2-7, with D perhaps being TRBD1 or TRBD2 (5 bases each). The V gene lost 0 bases and the J gene lost 3 bases, with 16 bases spanning the gap. Germline CDR1 reads SGHNT; CDR2 reads YYREEE (reference sequence). The CDR3 contains 16 residues. This CDR3 reads CASSLASGTESYEQYF. CDR3 nucleotides: TGTGCCAGCAGCTTGGCCTCCGGGACGGAAAGCTACGAGCAGTACTTC.

This chain uses TRBV7-3 with TRBJ1-4; D ambiguous. CDR1 SGHTA and CDR2 FQGTGA come from the germline V gene. V lost 5 bases and J lost 5, with 12 bases in between. There are 14 residues in the CDR3. This CDR3 is CASSQAGRNEKLFF. The CDR3 DNA sequence: TGTGCCAGCAGCCAAGCGGGAAGAAATGAAAAACTGTTTTTT.

This chain connects TRBV4-2 to TRBJ1-3; D call uncertain. CDR3 length equals 16 residues. Germline V CDR1 and CDR2: LGHNA, YNFKEQ. The V and J ends lost 0 bases and 1 base respectively, with 10 bases between them. The CDR3 DNA reads as TGTGCCAGCAGCCAAGATTGGGGTCTTTCTGGAAACACCATATATTTT. Translated, it gives CASSQDWGLSGNTIYF.

The CDR3 reads CASSPQPGFGEKLFF. The DNA for the CDR3 is TGTGCCAGCAGTCCTCAACCGGGGTTCGGTGAAAAACTGTTTTTT. The V gene is TRBV25-1, the J gene TRBJ1-4, with D unresolved. V lost 5 bases and J 7 bases, leaving 17 bases between the germline ends. The CDR3 loop spans 15 amino acids. Per germline, CDR1 MGHDK and CDR2 SYGVNS.

The rearrangement links TRBV5-5 to TRBJ2-5; no clear D. Germline V gene sequence: CDR1 SGHKS, CDR2 YYEKEE (reference sequence). The CDR3 totals 12 residues. V lost 2 bases and J 5 bases, leaving 7 bases between the germline ends. The CDR3 DNA reads TGTGCCAGCAGCTTCCCCGGGGAGACCCAGTACTTC. Its protein is CASSFPGETQYF.

CDR3 amino acids: CASSDKTGTQYF. CDR3 in DNA: TGTGCCAGCAGCGACAAGACGGGTACGCAGTATTTT. The V and J genes are TRBV5-6 and TRBJ2-3; no firm D call. Germline V lookup: CDR1 SGHDT, CDR2 YYEEEE. V was shortened by 4 bases and J by 8 bases, with 11 bases between the two germline ends. CDR3 length equals 12 residues.

This clone has a single count. This chain links TRBV29-1 with TRBJ1-1; 8 bases align to TRBD1. The germline gives CDR1 SQVTM, CDR2 ANQGSEA. With V trimmed by 4 bases and J by 5 bases, 9 bases remained unmatched. The CDR3 length is 14 residues. Here the CDR3 reads CSVVGGTGSTEAFF. The CDR3 DNA sequence: TGCAGCGTTGTGGGGGGGACAGGATCGACTGAAGCTTTCTTT.

The chain joins TRBV19 to TRBJ1-5; TRBD1 matches 7 bases. V shed 3 bases, J shed 0 bases, and the junction held 5 bases outside the gene matches. Germline CDR1 reads LNHDA; CDR2 reads SQIVND (reference sequence). The CDR3 extends over 16 amino acids. The CDR3 reads CASSMDGTASNQPQHF. CDR3 sequence (DNA): TGTGCCAGTAGTATGGACGGGACAGCTAGCAATCAGCCCCAGCATTTT.

The sample holds one count of this clone. The chain joins TRBV9 to TRBJ2-7; D gene ambiguous. Germline V gene lookup returns CDR1 SGDLS and CDR2 YYNGEE. V lost 0 bases and J 4 bases, leaving 11 bases between the germline ends. The CDR3 covers 14 residues. CDR3 sequence: CASSVEGPGYEQYF. CDR3 nucleotides: TGTGCCAGCAGCGTAGAAGGACCGGGTTACGAGCAGTACTTC.

V and J are TRBV5-6 and TRBJ1-2; the D is unclear. CDR3 length equals 12 residues. Germline assignment: CDR1 SGHDT and CDR2 YYEEEE. V was trimmed by 8 bases and J by 1 base, leaving 9 bases between them. DNA of the CDR3: TGTGCCAGTCACCGGGGTAACTATGGCTACACCTTC. It encodes CASHRGNYGYTF.

V usage is TRBV19 and J usage is TRBJ1-2, with 7 bases matching TRBD1. Trimming took 8 bases from V and 7 from J; bases not matched to a gene: 7. Germline CDR1 and CDR2: LNHDA and SQIVND (reference sequence). There are 12 residues in the CDR3. CDR3 in amino acids: CASSGQFVGYTF. The CDR3 coding sequence is TGTGCCAGTTCGGGACAGTTCGTTGGCTACACCTTC.

The gene calls are TRBV6-5 and TRBJ1-1; D ambiguous. Germline assignment: CDR1 MNHEY and CDR2 SVGAGI. The CDR3 has 15 residues. The V end lost 3 bases, the J end lost 0 bases, and 11 bases lay between the germline ends. CDR3 sequence: CASSYEAGLNTEAFF. The CDR3 DNA reads TGTGCCAGCAGTTATGAGGCAGGATTGAACACTGAAGCTTTCTTT.

The V gene is TRBV4-2, the J gene TRBJ1-2, with D tentatively TRBD1 (6 bases). CDR1 LGHNA and CDR2 YNFKEQ come from the germline V gene. V lost 1 base, J lost 6 bases, and 9 bases lay in between. CDR3 length equals 13 residues. The CDR3 region has the DNA TGTGCCAGCAGCCAAGGGTGGACAGATGGCTACACCTTC. It yields the protein CASSQGWTDGYTF.

The CDR3 is CASSPLGGGDQPQHF. CDR3 nucleotide sequence: TGTGCCAGCAGTCCGCTGGGGGGAGGTGATCAGCCCCAGCATTTT. This chain connects TRBV27 to TRBJ1-5; D perhaps matches TRBD1 (5 bases). CDR1 and CDR2 (germline): MNHEY, SMNVEV (reference sequence). The V and J ends lost 5 bases and 5 bases respectively, with 16 bases between them. The CDR3 is 15 residues long.

The CDR3 here is CASSPPGGADYGYTF. The CDR3 DNA is TGTGCCAGCTCACCACCAGGGGGCGCCGATTATGGCTACACCTTC. This chain connects TRBV18 to TRBJ1-2, with TRBD1 identical over 7 bases. The CDR3 covers 15 residues. Germline assignment: CDR1 KGHSH and CDR2 LQKENI. The V and J ends lost 0 bases and 5 bases, in that order; junction bases with no gene match: 6.

This chain joins TRBV11-2 and TRBJ2-3; D gene ambiguous. V dropped 5 bases and J dropped 2 bases, with 11 bases sitting between them. This CDR3 contains 14 residues. The V gene's germline CDR1 is SGHAT and CDR2 FQNNGV. As DNA, the CDR3 is TGTGCCAGCAGCCTGCGGCGTAACACAGATACGCAGTATTTT. Encoded protein: CASSLRRNTDTQYF.

J is TRBJ2-5 and V is TRBV5-1; 9 bases line up with TRBD2. The V gene end was trimmed by 3 bases and the J gene end by 1 base; junction bases not matched to a gene: 4. From germline, CDR1 is SGHRS and CDR2 YFSETQ. The CDR3 extends over 15 amino acids. CDR3 protein: CASSWAAGGQETQYF. CDR3 sequence (DNA): TGCGCCAGCAGCTGGGCAGCGGGGGGCCAAGAGACCCAGTACTTC.

The chain is built from TRBV5-1 and TRBJ2-5, with 9 nucleotides matching TRBD2. V was pared by 0 bases and J by 0 bases, with 6 bases of the junction left unmatched. This CDR3 region has 17 residues. Germline loops: CDR1 SGHRS, CDR2 YFSETQ. CDR3 bases: TGCGCCAGCAGCTTGGGAGTAGCGGGGGCCTACCAAGAGACCCAGTACTTC. Its protein is CASSLGVAGAYQETQYF.

This chain uses TRBV30 with TRBJ1-3; D gene ambiguous. CDR1 is GTSNPN and CDR2 is SVGIG in the germline V gene (reference sequence). The V and J ends lost 5 bases and 10 bases respectively, with 24 bases between them. This CDR3 comprises 15 residues. The CDR3 DNA reads as TGTGCCTGGTCCCGAGGGAACCCGAGGAAACAGACCATATATTTT. This translates into CAWSRGNPRKQTIYF.